This T cell receptor (beta chain) was obtained from a study of blood T cell repertoires in COVID-19. At the level of the study: PBMCs, B-cell-depleted T cells, or T cells were the source of the cDNA or gDNA that made up the material.

Per the authors' pipeline: Amplification of reference gene primers was used by the study to estimate nucleated cell counts. The table came from immunoSEQ multiplex PCR; TCRdb's copy has only in-frame clones and leaves some out. The D gene and trimming were derived from the DNA, and the V and J assignments and clone size from that table. The sample has about 240,000 clones, around nine tenths seen once. The germline V gene has CDR1 SEHNR and CDR2 FQNEAQ (reference sequence). This CDR3 is built from 17 residues. Trimming cost V 5 bases and J 0 bases, with 19 bases left between them. This clone is a singleton in its sample.

This TCR was sampled from a woman aged 40 to 55 who had recovered from COVID-19. Sequenced: peripheral blood. J is TRBJ1-2 and V is TRBV7-9; possible D gene TRBD1, 5 bases. The CDR3 DNA reads TGTGCCAGCAGCGCAAAAAGGACACTCTTGGCTAACTATGGCTACACCTTC. Translating gives CASSAKRTLLANYGYTF.